Given below is one TCR beta chain in context. The record originates from a study of blood T cell repertoires in COVID-19. Background on the study: The United States, Italy and Spain were the sources of the acute and convalescent COVID-19 samples. T cells, B-cell-depleted T cells, or PBMCs provided the cDNA or gDNA that served as material.

The germline V and J ends were trimmed by 1 base and 2 bases, with 8 bases remaining between them. The V gene's germline CDR1 is KGHSH and CDR2 LQKENI. The CDR3 is made up of 14 amino acids. Assay: immunoSEQ multiplex PCR; the TCRdb copy retains only in-frame clones and omits some. The sample lists 150,000 to 200,000 clones, about 85% occurring once. The source of this sequence is a human donor with acute or convalescent COVID-19. The donor label of this sample is uncertain. V usage is TRBV18 and J usage is TRBJ1-1, with a tentative D call TRBD1 (5 bases). The sequencing sample was made of peripheral blood. The CDR3 bases are TGTGCCAGCTCACCACAGGGACTAAACACTGAAGCTTTCTTT. Its protein product is CASSPQGLNTEAFF.